This paragraph covers one T cell receptor (beta chain) sequence. From germline, CDR1 is LGHDT and CDR2 YNNKEL (reference sequence). J was trimmed by 5 bases and V by 4 bases; bases with no gene match: 5. This CDR3 comprises 14 residues. This sample is drawn from a study of blood T cell repertoires in COVID-19. Across the study: COVID-19 samples collected from the United States, Italy and Spain covered acute and convalescent phases. The cDNA or gDNA used as material had been derived from T cells, B-cell-depleted T cells, or PBMCs.

Under the authors' procedure: Reference gene primer amplification in the assay estimated nucleated cell counts. Assay: immunoSEQ multiplex PCR; the TCRdb copy retains only in-frame clones and omits some. Clone size and V and J calls were adopted from that table, with D and trimming inferred from the DNA. Of approximately 94,000 clones in the sample, 85% to 90% are singletons; the top ten hold roughly 5%. The source material was peripheral blood. This TCR derives from a woman of 80 years or more with active COVID-19. The chain recombines TRBV3-1 (or the pseudogene TRBV3-2) with TRBJ2-5; TRBD1 matches at 9 bases. This CDR3 reads CASSPDRGGETQYF. As DNA, the CDR3 is TGTGCCAGCAGCCCGGACAGGGGTGGTGAGACCCAGTACTTC.